This T cell receptor (beta chain) was sequenced in a study of T cell responses to AZD1222 COVID-19 vaccine. General observations from the study: There were vaccine-associated CD4 TCRs across spike, dominant at 160-218 and 743-854. Clonal diversity was possibly underestimated, and white British individuals and females predominated among donors. Epitopes outside B.1.351 and B.1.1.7 mutated regions reportedly drew nearly half of spike TCRs.

A remark on this clone: What it recognizes is unknown.

Using immunoSEQ multiplex PCR, the repertoire was profiled, and TCRdb retains in-frame clones only, with some absent. The sample lists 150,000 or so clones, 90% occurring once. CDR1 and CDR2 (germline): SGHRS, YFSETQ. The CDR3 extends over 15 amino acids. Trimming at V came to 2 bases and at J to 0 bases, leaving 4 bases not matched to a gene. The chain is built from TRBV5-1 and TRBJ2-7; 8 positions agree with TRBD2. The sequence was obtained from an adult in good health. Sequencing was performed on peripheral blood, taken on day 0 of AZD1222 vaccination. The CDR3 bases are TGCGCCAGCAGCTTACTAGCGGCTAGCTCCTACGAGCAGTACTTC. It codes for CASSLLAASSYEQYF.